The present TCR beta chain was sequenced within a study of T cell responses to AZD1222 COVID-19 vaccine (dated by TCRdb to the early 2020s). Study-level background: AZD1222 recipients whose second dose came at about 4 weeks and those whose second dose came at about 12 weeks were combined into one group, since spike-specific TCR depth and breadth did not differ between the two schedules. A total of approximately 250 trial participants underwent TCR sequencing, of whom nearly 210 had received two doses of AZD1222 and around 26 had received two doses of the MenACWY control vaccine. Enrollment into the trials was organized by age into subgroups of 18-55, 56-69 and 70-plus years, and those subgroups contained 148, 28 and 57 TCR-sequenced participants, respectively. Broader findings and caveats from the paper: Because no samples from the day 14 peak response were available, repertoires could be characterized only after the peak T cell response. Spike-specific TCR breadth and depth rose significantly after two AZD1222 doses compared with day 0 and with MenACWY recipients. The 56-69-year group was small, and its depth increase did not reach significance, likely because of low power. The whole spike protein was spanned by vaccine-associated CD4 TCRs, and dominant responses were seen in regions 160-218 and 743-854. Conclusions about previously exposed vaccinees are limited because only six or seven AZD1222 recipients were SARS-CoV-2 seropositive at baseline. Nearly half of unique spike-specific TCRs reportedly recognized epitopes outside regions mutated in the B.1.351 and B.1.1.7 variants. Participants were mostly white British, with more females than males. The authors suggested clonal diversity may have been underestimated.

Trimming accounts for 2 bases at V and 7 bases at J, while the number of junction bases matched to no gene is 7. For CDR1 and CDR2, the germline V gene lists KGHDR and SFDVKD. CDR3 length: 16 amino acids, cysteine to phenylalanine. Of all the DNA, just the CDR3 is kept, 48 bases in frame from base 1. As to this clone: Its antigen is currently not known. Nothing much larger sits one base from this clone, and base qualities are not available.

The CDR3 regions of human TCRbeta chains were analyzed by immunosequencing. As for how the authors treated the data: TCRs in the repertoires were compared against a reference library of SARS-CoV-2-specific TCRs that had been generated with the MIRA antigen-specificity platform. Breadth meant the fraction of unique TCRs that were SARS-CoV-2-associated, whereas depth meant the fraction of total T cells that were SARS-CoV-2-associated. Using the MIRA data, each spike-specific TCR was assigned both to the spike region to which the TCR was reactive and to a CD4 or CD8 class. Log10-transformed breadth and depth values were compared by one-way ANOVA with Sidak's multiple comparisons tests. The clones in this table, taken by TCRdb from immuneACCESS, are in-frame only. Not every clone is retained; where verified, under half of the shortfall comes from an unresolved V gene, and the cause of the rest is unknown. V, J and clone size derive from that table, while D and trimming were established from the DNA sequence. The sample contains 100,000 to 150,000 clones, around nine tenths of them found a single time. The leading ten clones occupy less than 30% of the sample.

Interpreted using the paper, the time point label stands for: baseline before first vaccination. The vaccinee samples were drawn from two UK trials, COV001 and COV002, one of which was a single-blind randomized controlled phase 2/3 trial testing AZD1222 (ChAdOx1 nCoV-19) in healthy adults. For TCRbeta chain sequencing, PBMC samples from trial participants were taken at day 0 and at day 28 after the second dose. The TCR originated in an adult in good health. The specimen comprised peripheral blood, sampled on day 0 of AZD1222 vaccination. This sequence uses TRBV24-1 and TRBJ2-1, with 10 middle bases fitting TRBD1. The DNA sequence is TGTGCCACCAGTGATTCCAGACAGGGGGCCTCAAATGAGCAGTTCTTC. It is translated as CATSDSRQGASNEQFF.